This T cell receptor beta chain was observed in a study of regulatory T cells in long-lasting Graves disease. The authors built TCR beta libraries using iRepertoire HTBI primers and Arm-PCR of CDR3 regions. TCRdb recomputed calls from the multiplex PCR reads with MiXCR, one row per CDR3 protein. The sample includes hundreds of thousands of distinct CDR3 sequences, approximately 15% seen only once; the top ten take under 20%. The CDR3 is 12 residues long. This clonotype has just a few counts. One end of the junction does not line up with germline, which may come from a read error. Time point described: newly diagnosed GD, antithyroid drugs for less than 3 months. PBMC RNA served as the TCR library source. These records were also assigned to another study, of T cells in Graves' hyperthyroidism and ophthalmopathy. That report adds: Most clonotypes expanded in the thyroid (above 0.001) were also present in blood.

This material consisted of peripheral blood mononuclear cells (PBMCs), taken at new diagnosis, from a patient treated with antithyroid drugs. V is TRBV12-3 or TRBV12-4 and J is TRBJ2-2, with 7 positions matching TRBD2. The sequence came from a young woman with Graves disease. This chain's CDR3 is CASSLSGGEPFF. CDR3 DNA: TGTGCCAGCAGTTTAAGTGGGGGGGAGCCGTTTTTT.